This TCR beta chain was sequenced in a study of T cells in Graves' hyperthyroidism and ophthalmopathy. CDR1 ENHRY and CDR2 SYGVKD come from the germline V gene. CDR3 length: 11 residues. The V and J ends lost 6 bases and 4 bases respectively, with 1 base between them. The investigators amplified TCR beta CDR3 regions from RNA transcripts. During a first-round RT-PCR of the TCR CDR3, the HTBI primer set was used. TCRdb reanalysed the multiplex PCR reads using MiXCR and keeps one entry per CDR3 protein. The sample consists of roughly 93,000 distinct CDR3 sequences, about 51% of them appearing once. The rearrangement links TRBV10-3 to TRBJ2-6; unclear D gene. Source material: blood. The origin of this receptor is a woman aged 35 to 49 with Graves' hyperthyroidism. The CDR3 reads CAIRGANVLTF. The CDR3 region has the DNA TGTGCCATCAGGGGGGCCAACGTCCTGACTTTC.